These 17 T cell receptor beta chains came from one sample sequenced in a study of shared clonotypes between healthy human individuals. Using immunoSEQ multiplex PCR, the repertoire was profiled, and TCRdb retains in-frame clones only, with some absent. Found here are about 2.4 million clones, 80% to 95% of them singletons; the top ten hold roughly 0.39%. Sequenced sample: naive CD4+ T cells from PBMCs. Subset in this sample: CD45RA+ positively selected. These TCRs come from a man aged 18 to 30 in good health. Some clones in this sample may be carry-over from other donors' samples.

The chain links TRBV5-4 to TRBJ1-1; 8 bases are shared with TRBD1. J was trimmed by 1 base and V by 7 bases; bases with no gene match: 6. The CDR3 length is 14 residues. Germline V gene data show CDR1 as SGHNT and CDR2 as YYREEE (reference sequence). CDR3 sequence: CASCADRANTEAFF. The CDR3 region has the DNA TGTGCCAGCTGCGCGGACAGGGCGAACACTGAAGCTTTCTTT.

This chain uses TRBV23-1 with TRBJ1-3; no firm D call. TRBV23-1 is noted as an ORF with a role that remains uncertain. Trimming shortened V by 2 bases and J by 0 bases, and 8 bases separated the two germline ends. CDR3 length: 15 amino acids. CDR3 residues: CASSQEVHSGNTIYF. CDR3 bases: TGCGCCAGCAGTCAAGAGGTCCACTCTGGAAACACCATATATTTT.

On this clone: This sample also contains other DNA sequences that code for the same CDR3. The CDR3 sequence is CASSFGYEQYF. CDR3 DNA: TGTGCCAGCAGCTTTGGGTACGAGCAGTACTTC. V and J are TRBV5-5 and TRBJ2-7; D call uncertain. CDR3 length equals 11 residues. The germline V and J ends were trimmed by 2 bases and 4 bases, with 4 bases remaining between them. Germline V gene lookup returns CDR1 SGHKS and CDR2 YYEKEE (reference sequence).

The V gene is TRBV2, the J gene TRBJ2-5; D is undetermined. From germline, CDR1 is SNHLY and CDR2 FYNNEI. V was clipped by 5 bases and J by 5 bases, with 18 bases between them. The CDR3 covers 15 residues. The CDR3 loop is CASSSRSLLGETQYF. CDR3 coding DNA: TGTGCCAGCAGTTCGAGGAGTCTCCTAGGGGAGACCCAGTACTTC.

The genes are TRBV7-6 and TRBJ2-1; D perhaps matches TRBD2 (6 bases). V was shortened by 1 base and J by 4 bases, with 8 bases between the two germline ends. The CDR3 is 14 residues long. Germline CDR1 SGHVS, CDR2 FNYEAQ. The CDR3 loop is CASSLGGGYNEQFF. DNA for the CDR3: TGTGCCAGCAGCTTAGGTGGGGGGTACAATGAGCAGTTCTTC.

The V and J genes are TRBV4-2 and TRBJ2-3; D is ambiguous. The V end lost 2 bases, the J end lost 6 bases, and 9 bases lay between the germline ends. The germline gives CDR1 LGHNA, CDR2 YNFKEQ. This CDR3 contains 13 residues. CDR3 protein: CASSQWSYDTQYF. The CDR3 coding sequence is TGTGCCAGCAGCCAATGGTCATACGATACGCAGTATTTT.

DNA for the CDR3: TGCGCCAGCAGCTTAGGGGCTTTAAATCGCAATCAGCCCCAGCATTTT. Translating gives CASSLGALNRNQPQHF. The chain links TRBV5-1 to TRBJ1-5, with D possibly being TRBD1 (5 bases). Trimming took off 2 bases at V and 2 bases at J, with 14 bases between the two ends. CDR1 is SGHRS, CDR2 YFSETQ, per germline. This CDR3 spans 16 amino acids.

This clone was picked up one time. The chain has TRBV28 and TRBJ2-7, with D perhaps matching TRBD1 (6 bases). Germline V gives CDR1 MDHEN, CDR2 SYDVKM. The length of the CDR3 is 14 residues. Deletions cut 6 bases from V and 2 bases from J, with 14 bases between. The CDR3 region is CASSKSTGPYEQYF. The CDR3 region has the DNA TGTGCCAGCAGCAAGTCGACAGGACCCTACGAGCAGTACTTC.

The chain employs TRBV4-1 and TRBJ1-5; the D is unclear. V dropped 0 bases and J dropped 5 bases, with 14 bases sitting between them. In germline, CDR1 is MGHRA, CDR2 YSYEKL. The CDR3 runs to 16 residues. CDR3 DNA sequence: TGCGCCAGCAGCCAAGACGGTTGGGCAGGAGATCAGCCCCAGCATTTT. This codes for CASSQDGWAGDQPQHF.

CDR3 residues: CASSQAVLWQVSYEQYF. The CDR3 nucleotides read TGCGCCAGCAGCCAAGCTGTATTGTGGCAGGTCTCCTACGAGCAGTACTTC. This rearrangement joins TRBV4-1 to TRBJ2-7, with unresolved D. This CDR3 is 17 amino acids long. Trimming removed 1 base from V and 0 bases from J, with 16 bases in between. CDR1 MGHRA and CDR2 YSYEKL come from the germline V gene.

This chain uses TRBV28 with TRBJ1-5; D gene ambiguous. This CDR3 is built from 12 residues. In germline, CDR1 is MDHEN, CDR2 SYDVKM. V lost 5 bases and J lost 11, with 13 bases in between. The chain's CDR3 is CASSPTGTAQHF. The CDR3 DNA is TGTGCCAGCAGTCCTACTGGAACGGCCCAGCATTTT.

V usage is TRBV6-5 and J usage is TRBJ1-2; 12 bases line up with TRBD1. The CDR3 sequence is 14 residues long. Unmatched junction bases numbered 8, after V lost 7 bases and J lost 8 bases. Germline V gives CDR1 MNHEY, CDR2 SVGAGI. The CDR3, as DNA: TGTGCCAGCAACCGGGACAGGGGGCGAAGCGGCTACACCTTC. It specifies CASNRDRGRSGYTF.

This clone was seen only once. The chain couples TRBV7-3 to TRBJ1-1; D is possibly TRBD1 (6 bases). The length of the CDR3 is 15 residues. V was trimmed by 2 bases and J by 0 bases, leaving 10 bases between them. The germline V gene has CDR1 SGHTA and CDR2 FQGTGA. The CDR3 coding sequence is TGTGCCAGCAGCTTATACACAGGGCTGAACACTGAAGCTTTCTTT. It encodes CASSLYTGLNTEAFF.

V usage is TRBV11-2 and J usage is TRBJ1-1; 7 bases align to TRBD1. Germline V gene sequence: CDR1 SGHAT, CDR2 FQNNGV. The CDR3 is 15 amino acids. Trimming removed 6 bases from V and 0 bases from J; junction bases left unmatched: 7. CDR3 nucleotides: TGTGCCAGCAGAATTCCGGGACAGATGAACACTGAAGCTTTCTTT. This sequence encodes CASRIPGQMNTEAFF. The complete variable domain, with remaining parts taken from reference TRBV11-2 and TRBJ1-1, reads EAGVAQSPRYKIIEKRQSVAFWCNPISGHATLYWYQQILGQGPKLLIQFQNNGVVDDSQLPKDRFSAERLKGVDSTLKIQPAKLEDSAVYLCASRIPGQMNTEAFFGQGTRLTVV.

Of note for this clone: Other nucleotide sequences from this sample produce the same CDR3. This chain connects TRBV5-1 to TRBJ2-5; D is undetermined. This CDR3 has 13 residues. The germline V gene has CDR1 SGHRS and CDR2 YFSETQ. V lost 0 bases and J lost 2, with 5 bases in between. The CDR3 nucleotides are TGCGCCAGCAGCTTGGGACTTCAAGAGACCCAGTACTTC. This translates into CASSLGLQETQYF.

V usage is TRBV2 and J usage is TRBJ1-5, with 10 bases that match TRBD1. The CDR3 is made up of 14 amino acids. Germline values: CDR1 SNHLY, CDR2 FYNNEI. The CDR3 here is CASGTGASNQPQHF. Written as DNA, the CDR3 is TGTGCTTCGGGGACAGGGGCTTCCAATCAGCCCCAGCATTTT.

The genes are TRBV7-3 and TRBJ2-1, with D tentatively TRBD1 (6 bases). The CDR3 is 15 amino acids. The ends were cut back, 1 base at V and 3 bases at J, with 10 bases in the middle. Per germline, CDR1 SGHTA and CDR2 FQGTGA. The CDR3 here is CASSLKTGGYNEQFF. DNA of the CDR3: TGTGCCAGCAGCTTAAAGACAGGCGGCTACAATGAGCAGTTCTTC.